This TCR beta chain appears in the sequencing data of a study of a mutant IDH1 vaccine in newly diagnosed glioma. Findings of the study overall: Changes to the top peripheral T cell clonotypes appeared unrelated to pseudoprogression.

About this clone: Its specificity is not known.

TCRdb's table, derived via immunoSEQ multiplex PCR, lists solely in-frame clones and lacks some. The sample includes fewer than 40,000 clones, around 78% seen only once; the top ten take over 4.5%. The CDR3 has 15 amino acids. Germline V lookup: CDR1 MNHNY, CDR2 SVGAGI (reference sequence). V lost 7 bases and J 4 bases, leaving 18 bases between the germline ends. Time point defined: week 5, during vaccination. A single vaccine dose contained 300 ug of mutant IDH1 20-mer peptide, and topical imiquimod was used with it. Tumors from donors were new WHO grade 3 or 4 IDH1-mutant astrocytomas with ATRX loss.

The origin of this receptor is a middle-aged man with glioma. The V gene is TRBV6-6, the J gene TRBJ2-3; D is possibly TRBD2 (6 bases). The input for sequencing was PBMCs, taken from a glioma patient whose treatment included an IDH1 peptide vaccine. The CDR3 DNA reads TGTGCCAGCACGCGACGTAGGGAGGCGGCAGATACGCAGTATTTT. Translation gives CASTRRREAADTQYF.